This entry lists 30 T cell receptor beta chains sequenced from one sample in a study of CD8 T cells in ankylosing spondylitis. TCRdb independently ran MiXCR on the 5' RACE reads; one entry per CDR3 protein. The sample holds 200,000 to 250,000 distinct CDR3 sequences, 20% to 30% seen once. The sequenced sample was blood, either unsorted or a sorted T cell fraction (not recorded which). All receptors derive from a male donor with ankylosing spondylitis or in good health (not recorded which).

This clonotype was found many times. The chain employs TRBV20-1 and TRBJ1-4; TRBD1 might be the D (5 bases). The CDR3 is 12 residues long. V was shortened by 0 bases and J by 13 bases, with 12 bases between the two germline ends. CDR1 is DFQATT, CDR2 SNEGSKA, per germline (reference sequence). Here the CDR3 reads CSAREGELRLFF. The CDR3 nucleotides are TGCAGTGCTAGAGAGGGGGAGTTAAGACTGTTTTTT.

This chain links TRBV10-3 with TRBJ2-1; tentatively, D is TRBD2 (5 bases). V dropped 6 bases and J dropped 5 bases, with 20 bases sitting between them. The germline CDR1 and CDR2 sequences are ENHRY and SYGVKD. This CDR3 is 16 amino acids long. This chain's CDR3 is CAISHGLSFVNNEQFF. Written as DNA, the CDR3 is TGTGCCATCAGCCACGGACTGTCTTTCGTAAACAATGAGCAGTTCTTC.

This clonotype has a count of ten or more. The V and J genes are TRBV6-5 and TRBJ2-3; 8 nucleotides align to TRBD2. CDR1 is MNHEY, CDR2 SVGAGI, per germline. The CDR3 runs to 16 residues. V lost 0 bases, J lost 4 bases, and 6 bases stayed unmatched. This chain's CDR3 is CASSYSPTGGSDTQYF. CDR3 sequence (DNA): TGTGCCAGCAGTTACTCCCCTACGGGAGGGTCAGATACGCAGTATTTT.

The chain combines TRBV10-3 with TRBJ1-1, with D hard to call. The CDR3 covers 13 residues. From germline, CDR1 is ENHRY and CDR2 SYGVKD. Trimming stripped 3 bases from V and 1 base from J, with 6 bases between. CDR3: CAISELGNTEAFF. Written as DNA, the CDR3 is TGTGCCATCAGTGAACTCGGGAACACTGAAGCTTTCTTT.

The rearrangement uses TRBV12-3 or TRBV12-4 and TRBJ1-1, with D unclear. This CDR3 is built from 13 residues. The V and J ends lost 7 bases and 1 base respectively, with 10 bases between them. DNA of the CDR3: TGTGCCAGCACCATAAAGGGGAACACTGAAGCTTTCTTT. Amino acid sequence: CASTIKGNTEAFF.

This clonotype occurred many times. The chain is built from TRBV5-1 and TRBJ1-1; D is perhaps TRBD1 (6 bases). V was pared by 5 bases and J by 1 base, with 12 bases between. CDR3 length: 14 amino acids. Germline-derived CDR1 and CDR2 are SGHRS and YFSETQ. The CDR3 sequence: CASRPGHSNTEAFF. The CDR3 DNA reads as TGCGCCAGCAGGCCGGGACATTCGAACACTGAAGCTTTCTTT.

J is TRBJ1-4 and V is TRBV29-1; D remains ambiguous. This CDR3 is built from 10 residues. In germline, CDR1 is SQVTM, CDR2 ANQGSEA. V was clipped by 6 bases and J by 4 bases, with 3 bases between them. In DNA form, the CDR3 reads TGCAGCGTCCTTAATGAAAAACTGTTTTTT. Residues: CSVLNEKLFF.

The gene calls are TRBV27 and TRBJ2-5; unclear D gene. Looked up from germline, CDR1 is MNHEY and CDR2 is SMNVEV (reference sequence). V lost 5 bases and J lost 3, with 10 bases in between. This CDR3 contains 13 residues. This CDR3 is CASSPHKEETQYF. For the CDR3, the DNA is TGTGCCAGCAGTCCCCACAAGGAAGAGACCCAGTACTTC.

At least ten counts were recorded for this clonotype. This rearrangement joins TRBV6-1 to TRBJ2-1; D is unresolved. The germline V gene encodes CDR1 MNHNS and CDR2 SASEGT. Trimming cost V 8 bases and J 0 bases, with 20 bases left between them. The CDR3 length is 17 residues. CDR3 sequence reads: CASSFGWAPSSYNEQFF. The CDR3 DNA reads as TGTGCCAGCTCCTTCGGTTGGGCACCGAGCTCCTACAATGAGCAGTTCTTC.

The chain uses TRBV28 and TRBJ1-6, with D possibly TRBD1 on 5 matching bases. Germline V gene data show CDR1 as MDHEN and CDR2 as SYDVKM. The V end lost 7 bases, the J end lost 9 bases, and 16 bases lay between the germline ends. CDR3 length: 14 amino acids. The CDR3 DNA reads TGTGCCAGCACCCCGGCCTTGGGGGTTTCACCCCTCCACTTT. Protein sequence: CASTPALGVSPLHF.

This clonotype came up many times. CDR3 residues: CSAAGGDGHEQYF. For the CDR3, the DNA is TGCAGTGCCGCTGGAGGGGACGGGCACGAGCAGTACTTC. The rearrangement links TRBV20-1 to TRBJ2-7, with D perhaps TRBD2 (6 bases). The CDR3 is 13 amino acids. The germline gives CDR1 DFQATT, CDR2 SNEGSKA (reference sequence). With 6 bases removed from V and 5 bases from J, the gap between germline ends came to 17 bases.

V usage is TRBV20-1 and J usage is TRBJ2-2; 9 nucleotides line up with TRBD2. The V gene end was trimmed by 3 bases and the J gene end by 5 bases; junction bases not matched to a gene: 10. The CDR3 has 16 amino acids. Germline V lookup: CDR1 DFQATT, CDR2 SNEGSKA (reference sequence). Here the CDR3 reads CSARISGRRGTGELFF. The CDR3 bases are TGCAGTGCTAGGATTAGCGGGAGACGCGGAACCGGGGAGCTGTTTTTT.

This clonotype was detected only a few times. V and J are TRBV5-5 and TRBJ2-2; 8 positions match TRBD2. V shed 4 bases and J 2 bases; nucleotides not matched to a gene: 7. CDR1 is SGHKS, CDR2 YYEKEE, per germline (reference sequence). The CDR3 extends over 16 amino acids. The CDR3 spells CASSPREGTNTGELFF. The CDR3 nucleotides are TGTGCCAGCAGCCCCCGGGAGGGGACTAACACCGGGGAGCTGTTTTTT.

This clonotype was seen at least ten times. V usage is TRBV5-1 and J usage is TRBJ2-1; possibly TRBD1 for D (6 bases). This CDR3 has 15 amino acids. The V end lost 2 bases, the J end lost 2 bases, and 11 bases lay between the germline ends. The germline V gene encodes CDR1 SGHRS and CDR2 YFSETQ. CDR3 sequence: CASSLSGATYNEQFF. CDR3 bases: TGCGCCAGCAGCTTATCAGGGGCAACCTACAATGAGCAGTTCTTC.

This clonotype was detected many times. This chain connects TRBV11-2 to TRBJ2-3; D tentatively fits TRBD1 or TRBD2 (5 bases each). The V and J ends lost 4 bases and 6 bases respectively, with 14 bases between them. The CDR3 sequence is 14 residues long. Germline values: CDR1 SGHAT, CDR2 FQNNGV. CDR3 amino acids: CASSSGTRSDTQYF. The CDR3 coding sequence is TGTGCCAGCAGCTCAGGGACCCGTTCGGATACGCAGTATTTT.

This clonotype has ten or more counts. The rearrangement joins TRBV12-3 or TRBV12-4 to TRBJ2-7; the D gene is possibly TRBD2 (5 bases). The CDR3 is made up of 16 amino acids. V was pared by 4 bases and J by 2 bases, with 18 bases between. CDR3 DNA: TGTGCCAGCAGTTCTCAGCTAGCTGCTCCTGCCTACGAGCAGTACTTC. This codes for CASSSQLAAPAYEQYF.

This clonotype was recorded at least ten times. The chain joins TRBV5-6 to TRBJ2-5; D gene ambiguous. The CDR3 contains 13 residues. Germline lookup yields CDR1 SGHDT and CDR2 YYEEEE. Trimming shortened V by 6 bases and J by 0 bases, and 9 bases separated the two germline ends. CDR3 protein: CASTHRDQETQYF. In DNA form, the CDR3 reads TGTGCCAGCACCCATCGCGACCAAGAGACCCAGTACTTC.

The rearrangement joins TRBV5-1 to TRBJ2-1, with TRBD1 matching over 7 bases. This CDR3 spans 15 amino acids. V was clipped by 4 bases and J by 5 bases; unmatched bases: 9. From germline, CDR1 is SGHRS and CDR2 YFSETQ. CDR3 amino acids: CASSETGRTNNEQFF. CDR3 bases: TGCGCCAGCAGCGAGACAGGGAGAACAAACAATGAGCAGTTCTTC.

This clonotype came up once. CDR3 amino acids: CSAREPRGRGAGDTQYF. As DNA, the CDR3 is TGCAGTGCTAGAGAGCCTAGGGGGCGCGGAGCCGGGGATACGCAGTATTTT. The V call is TRBV20-1, the J call TRBJ2-3; TRBD1 matches 7 bases. V trimming: 0 bases; J trimming: 6 bases; junction bases outside the gene matches: 15. Germline V gene lookup returns CDR1 DFQATT and CDR2 SNEGSKA (reference sequence). CDR3 length: 17 amino acids.

In this sample, this clonotype turned up a few times. The rearrangement joins TRBV12-3 or TRBV12-4 to TRBJ2-7; D is possibly TRBD2 (6 bases). The V gene lost 3 bases and the J gene lost 4 bases, with 16 bases spanning the gap. The CDR3 is made up of 15 amino acids. CDR3 bases: TGTGCCAGCAGTTTTGTTAAGGGAGGAAAGTACGAGCAGTACTTC. It codes for CASSFVKGGKYEQYF.

This clonotype was seen once. This chain joins TRBV18 and TRBJ2-1; D is unclear. V shed 3 bases and J shed 5 bases, with 8 bases lying between them. Germline loops: CDR1 KGHSH, CDR2 LQKENI. The CDR3 is 13 residues long. CDR3 amino acids: CASSPILDNEQFF. For the CDR3, the DNA is TGTGCCAGCTCACCCATCTTGGACAATGAGCAGTTCTTC.

At least ten counts were recorded for this clonotype. This sequence joins TRBV7-2 and TRBJ1-1; D might be TRBD1 (5 bases). V was shortened by 5 bases and J by 0 bases, with 13 bases between the two germline ends. Germline V CDR1 and CDR2: SGHTA, FQGNSA. The CDR3 sequence is 15 residues long. CDR3 amino acids: CASSQPQVMNTEAFF. As DNA, the CDR3 is TGTGCCAGCAGCCAGCCACAGGTAATGAACACTGAAGCTTTCTTT.

This clonotype was found many times. The V and J genes are TRBV28 and TRBJ1-3, with no clear D. V lost 5 bases and J 0 bases, leaving 11 bases between the germline ends. Germline CDR1 is MDHEN and CDR2 is SYDVKM. The CDR3 is 15 amino acids. In nucleotides, the CDR3 is TGTGCCAGCAGTCCCCCGGAGAGCTCTGGAAACACCATATATTTT. It translates to CASSPPESSGNTIYF.

V gene TRBV20-1 combines with J gene TRBJ2-3; the D is unclear. CDR3 length: 10 amino acids. Trimming cost V 8 bases and J 2 bases, with 5 bases left between them. Germline CDR1 reads DFQATT; CDR2 reads SNEGSKA (reference sequence). CDR3 in amino acids: CSSYTDTQYF. The CDR3 DNA reads TGCAGTAGTTACACAGATACGCAGTATTTT.

The chain links TRBV20-1 to TRBJ2-3; 10 bases align to TRBD2. After removal of 8 bases from V and 2 bases from J, the junction contained 4 bases not matched to a gene. This CDR3 spans 13 amino acids. CDR1 is DFQATT and CDR2 is SNEGSKA in the germline V gene (reference sequence). CDR3 in amino acids: CSPLAGDTDTQYF. In DNA form, the CDR3 reads TGCAGTCCCCTAGCGGGAGACACAGATACGCAGTATTTT.

This clonotype was observed many times. This chain joins TRBV3-1 and TRBJ2-7; no reliable D call. V lost 4 bases, J lost 6 bases, and 16 bases lay in between. The CDR3 loop spans 14 amino acids. Germline-derived CDR1 and CDR2 are LGHDT and YNNKEL (reference sequence). The CDR3 DNA reads TGTGCCAGCAGCCTAACATCGAGCCCGATCGAGCAGTACTTC. Protein: CASSLTSSPIEQYF.

The gene calls are TRBV28 and TRBJ2-7; possibly TRBD1 for D (6 bases). Between the trimmed V and J ends, which lost 8 bases and 6 bases, there was a span of 14 bases. This CDR3 is 12 amino acids long. CDR1 and CDR2 (germline): MDHEN, SYDVKM. This CDR3 is CASLSGEREQYF. CDR3 DNA: TGTGCCAGCTTATCAGGGGAGCGCGAGCAGTACTTC.

This clonotype was found a few times. The chain is built from TRBV5-6 and TRBJ1-1; perhaps TRBD1 as D (6 bases). The germline V gene encodes CDR1 SGHDT and CDR2 YYEEEE. Deletions cut 4 bases from V and 4 bases from J, with 20 bases between. The CDR3 has 16 amino acids. This chain's CDR3 is CASSGGTGPTTTEAFF. DNA of the CDR3: TGTGCCAGCAGCGGGGGCACAGGGCCGACTACCACTGAAGCTTTCTTT.

This clonotype was seen ten or more times. The chain employs TRBV29-1 and TRBJ1-2; TRBD1 matches 7 bases. Germline V gene data show CDR1 as SQVTM and CDR2 as ANQGSEA. This CDR3 is built from 12 residues. V gave up 7 bases and J gave up 0 bases; unmatched junction bases: 2. The CDR3 coding sequence is TGCAGCGGGGGGACAGCTAACTATGGCTACACCTTC. Protein sequence: CSGGTANYGYTF.

This clonotype was recorded at least ten times. V gene TRBV11-2 combines with J gene TRBJ2-1; 11 positions agree with TRBD2. J gave up 2 bases and V 5 bases, and 2 bases lay outside the gene matches. The CDR3 length is 15 residues. Germline V gives CDR1 SGHAT, CDR2 FQNNGV. The DNA of the CDR3 is TGTGCCAGCAGCCAGGGACTAGCGGCCTACAATGAGCAGTTCTTC. This sequence encodes CASSQGLAAYNEQFF.